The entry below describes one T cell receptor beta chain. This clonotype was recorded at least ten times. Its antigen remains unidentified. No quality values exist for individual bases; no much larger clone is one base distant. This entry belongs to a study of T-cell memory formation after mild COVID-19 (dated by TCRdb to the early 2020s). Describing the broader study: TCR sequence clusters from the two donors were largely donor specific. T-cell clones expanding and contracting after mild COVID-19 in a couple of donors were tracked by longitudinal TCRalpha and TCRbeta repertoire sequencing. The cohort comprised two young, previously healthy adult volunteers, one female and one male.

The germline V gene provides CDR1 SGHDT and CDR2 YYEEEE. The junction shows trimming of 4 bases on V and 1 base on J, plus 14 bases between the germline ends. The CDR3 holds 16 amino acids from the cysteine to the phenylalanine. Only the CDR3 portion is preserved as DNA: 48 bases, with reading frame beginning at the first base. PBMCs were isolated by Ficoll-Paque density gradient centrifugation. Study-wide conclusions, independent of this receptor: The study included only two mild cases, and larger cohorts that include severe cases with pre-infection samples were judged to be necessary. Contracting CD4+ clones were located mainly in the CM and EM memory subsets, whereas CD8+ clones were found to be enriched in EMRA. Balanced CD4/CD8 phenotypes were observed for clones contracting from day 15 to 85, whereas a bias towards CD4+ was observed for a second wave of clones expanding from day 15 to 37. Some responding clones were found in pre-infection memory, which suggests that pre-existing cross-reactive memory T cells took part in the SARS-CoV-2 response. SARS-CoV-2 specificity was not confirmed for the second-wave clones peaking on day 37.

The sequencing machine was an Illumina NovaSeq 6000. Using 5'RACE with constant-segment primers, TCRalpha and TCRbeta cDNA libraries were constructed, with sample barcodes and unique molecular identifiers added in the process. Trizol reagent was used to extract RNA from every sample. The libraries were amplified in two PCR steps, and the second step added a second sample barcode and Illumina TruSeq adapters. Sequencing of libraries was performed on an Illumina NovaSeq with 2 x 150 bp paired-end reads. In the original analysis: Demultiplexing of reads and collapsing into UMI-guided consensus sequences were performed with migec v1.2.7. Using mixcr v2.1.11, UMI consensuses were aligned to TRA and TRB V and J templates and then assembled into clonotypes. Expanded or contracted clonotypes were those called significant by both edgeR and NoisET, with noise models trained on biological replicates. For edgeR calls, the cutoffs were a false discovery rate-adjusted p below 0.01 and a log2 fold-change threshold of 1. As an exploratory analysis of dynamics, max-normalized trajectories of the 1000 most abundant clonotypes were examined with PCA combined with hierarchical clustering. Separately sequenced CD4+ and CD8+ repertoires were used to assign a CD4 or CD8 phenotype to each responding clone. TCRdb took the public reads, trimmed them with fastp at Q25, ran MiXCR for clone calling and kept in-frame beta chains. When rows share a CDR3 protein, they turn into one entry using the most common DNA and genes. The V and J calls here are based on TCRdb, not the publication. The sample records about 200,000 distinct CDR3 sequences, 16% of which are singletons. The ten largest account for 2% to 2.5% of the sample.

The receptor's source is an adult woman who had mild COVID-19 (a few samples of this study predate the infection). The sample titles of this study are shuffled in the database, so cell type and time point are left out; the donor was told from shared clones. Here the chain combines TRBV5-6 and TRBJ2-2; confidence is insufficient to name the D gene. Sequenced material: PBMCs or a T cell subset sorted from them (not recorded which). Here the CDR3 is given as CASSGDIAWNTGELFF. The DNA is TGTGCCAGCAGCGGTGACATCGCCTGGAACACCGGGGAGCTGTTTTTT.